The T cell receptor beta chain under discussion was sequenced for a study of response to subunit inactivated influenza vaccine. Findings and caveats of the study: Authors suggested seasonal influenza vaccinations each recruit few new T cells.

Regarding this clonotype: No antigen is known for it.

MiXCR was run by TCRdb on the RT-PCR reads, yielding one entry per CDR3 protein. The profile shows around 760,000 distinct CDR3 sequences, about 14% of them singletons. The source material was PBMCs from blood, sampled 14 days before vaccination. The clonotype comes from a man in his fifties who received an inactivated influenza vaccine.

CDR3 sequence reads: CASSLLGIGGELFF. In DNA, the CDR3 is TGTGCCAGCAGTTTATTAGGGATTGGCGGGGAGCTGTTTTTT. V gene TRBV27 combines with J gene TRBJ2-2; D not certain. V was shortened by 1 base and J by 7 bases, with 10 bases between the two germline ends. The germline gives CDR1 MNHEY, CDR2 SMNVEV (reference sequence). The CDR3 covers 14 residues.